A single sample is the source of the 20 T cell receptor beta chains below, sequenced in a study of T cell clonality in common variable immunodeficiency. Profiling relied on immunoSEQ multiplex PCR, and the TCRdb table lists in-frame clones only, not all of them. There are about 81,000 clones in the sample, none observed a single time. The specimen was peripheral blood mononuclear cells. These receptors were obtained from a person between 18 and 69 years old in good health.

This clone was observed at least ten times. The sequence runs out 3 residues before the end of the CDR3; the remainder is reconstructed from the germline J gene. The chain couples TRBV20-1 to TRBJ2-5, with 8 bases lining up with TRBD2. Germline CDR1 reads DFQATT; CDR2 reads SNEGSKA (reference sequence). V lost 0 bases and J lost 5; bases outside the gene matches: 8. The CDR3 contains 15 residues. Partial CDR3 DNA: TGCAGTGCTAGAGATCCAGCGGGGGTGGTGGAGACC. Translated, it gives CSARDPAGVVET. Given in full, the CDR3 is CSARDPAGVVETQYF.

The sample holds many counts of this clone. Read data end 3 residues before the CDR3 end; the end is taken from the germline J gene. This chain joins TRBV20-1 and TRBJ2-5; D gene ambiguous. The CDR3 runs 15 residues. Trimming removed 0 bases at V and 4 bases at J, with 15 bases between. CDR1 and CDR2 from the germline V gene are DFQATT and SNEGSKA (reference sequence). The sequenced part of the CDR3 DNA is TGCAGTGCTAGAGATCGGAGCGTAGGCCGAGAGACC. Its translation is CSARDRSVGRET. The full CDR3 sequence reads CSARDRSVGRETQYF.

This clone has at least ten counts. The read ends 3 residues before the CDR3 terminus; that terminus is restored from the germline J gene. This rearrangement joins TRBV19 to TRBJ2-7; TRBD2 agrees at 14 bases. Per germline, CDR1 LNHDA and CDR2 SQIVND (reference sequence). The CDR3 runs to 15 residues. After removal of 5 bases from V and 4 bases from J, the junction contained 4 bases not matched to a gene. The CDR3 loop reads CASSPRLAGGYEQYF. The DNA read from the CDR3 is TGTGCCAGTAGTCCACGACTAGCGGGAGGGTACGAG.

At least ten counts were recorded for this clone. The CDR3 is cut off 3 residues early in the read; its end comes from the germline J gene. This chain connects TRBV19 to TRBJ2-1; D unclear. The V gene lost 4 bases and the J gene lost 3 bases, with 4 bases spanning the gap. The CDR3 is 12 amino acids. Germline V lookup: CDR1 LNHDA, CDR2 SQIVND (reference sequence). The sequenced part of the CDR3 DNA is TGTGCCAGTAGTACGGGCTACAATGAG. Its translation: CASSTGYNE. The complete CDR3 reads CASSTGYNEQFF.

This clone was found many times. The CDR3 protein is CASSIPGGASVWDNEQFF. Partial CDR3 DNA: TGTGCCAGTAGTATTCCAGGGGGCGCGTCCGTCTGGGACAATGAG. V gene TRBV19 combines with J gene TRBJ2-1; TRBD1 agrees at 8 bases. The read gets to within 3 residues of the CDR3 end, and the germline J gene fills in the rest. The J segment lost 5 bases and the V segment lost 3 bases, leaving 15 bases of the junction unmatched. The CDR3 spans 18 residues. Germline V gives CDR1 LNHDA, CDR2 SQIVND (reference sequence).

This clone has at least ten counts. The CDR3 end falls 3 residues outside the read, so it is completed with the germline J gene. The J gene is TRBJ1-1, the V gene TRBV20-1; TRBD1 matches at 9 bases. Trimming at V came to 1 base and at J to 4 bases, leaving 10 bases not matched to a gene. Germline CDR1 reads DFQATT; CDR2 reads SNEGSKA (reference sequence). The CDR3 sequence is 16 residues long. The part of the CDR3 DNA that was read is TGCAGTGCTAGAGGCCCGGGACAGGGTTCTCGCACTGAA. Protein: CSARGPGQGSRTE. In full, the CDR3 reads CSARGPGQGSRTEAFF.

This clone was found many times. The read ends 3 residues early relative to the CDR3; the germline J gene fills the gap. The chain employs TRBV18 and TRBJ2-7, with 11 bases aligning to TRBD2. Germline loops: CDR1 KGHSH, CDR2 LQKENI. The junction had 2 bases not matched to a gene; V was cut back by 3 bases and J by 1 base. This CDR3 contains 15 residues. The CDR3 loop is CASSPGLAGSYEQYF. Partial CDR3 DNA: TGTGCCAGCTCACCCGGACTAGCGGGTTCCTACGAG. The full variable domain, with the rest looked up from reference TRBV18 and TRBJ2-7, is NAGVMQNPRHLVRRRGQEARLRCSPMKGHSHVYWYRQLPEEGLKFMVYLQKENIIDESGMPKERFSAEFPKEGPSILRIQQVVRGDSAAYFCASSPGLAGSYEQYFGPGTRLTVT.

This clone was detected many times. A junction end diverges from the germline sequence, so it may reflect a read error. The CDR3 is cut off 3 residues early in the read; its end comes from the germline J gene. The rearrangement links TRBV7-7 to TRBJ2-7, with TRBD1 matching over 10 bases. The CDR3 length is 15 residues. From germline, CDR1 is SSHAT and CDR2 FNYEAQ (reference sequence). The sequenced part of the CDR3 DNA is TGTGCTAGCAGCTTCGGACAGGGGGGCTCCTACGAG. The encoded protein is CASSFGQGGSYE. The entire CDR3 protein is CASSFGQGGSYEQYF.

There are many counts of this clone. The read terminates 3 residues ahead of where the CDR3 ends, so the germline J gene completes it. The gene calls are TRBV7-8 and TRBJ1-2; tentatively, D is TRBD1 (5 bases). The germline V gene has CDR1 SGHVS and CDR2 FQNEAQ. This CDR3 contains 17 residues. Trimming took off 0 bases at V and 2 bases at J, with 16 bases between the two ends. The CDR3 loop reads CASSLAGFWTTNYGYTF. Partial CDR3 DNA: TGTGCCAGCAGCTTAGCGGGTTTTTGGACAACAAACTATGGC.

The table lists this clone with many counts. The junction and the germline gene differ at one end; a read error may be behind it. CDR3 in amino acids: CASSHGGGSYGYTF. The DNA read from the CDR3 is TGCGCCAGCAGCCACGGTGGCGGGAGCTATGGC. The chain recombines TRBV4-2 with TRBJ1-2; unclear D gene. The read ends 3 residues before the CDR3 terminus; that terminus is restored from the germline J gene. The CDR3 has 14 amino acids. Germline CDR1 reads LGHNA; CDR2 reads YNFKEQ.

The sample holds many counts of this clone. One junction end disagrees with the germline gene, perhaps due to a read error. The read stops 3 residues short of the end of the CDR3; the missing end is completed from the germline J gene. V is TRBV4-2 and J is TRBJ1-1; possibly TRBD1 for D (6 bases). The CDR3 runs to 14 residues. CDR1 is LGHNA and CDR2 is YNFKEQ in the germline V gene. The DNA read from the CDR3 is TGCGCCAGCAGCCAATTCACAGGGCCCGCTGAA. It codes for CASSQFTGPAE. The entire CDR3 reads CASSQFTGPAEAFF.

The table lists this clone with many counts. One end of the junction varies from germline; a read error may be responsible. The read ends 3 residues early relative to the CDR3; the germline J gene fills the gap. This chain links TRBV4-2 with TRBJ2-5; 7 positions match TRBD2. CDR1 and CDR2 from the germline V gene are LGHNA and YNFKEQ. CDR3 size: 14 residues. The CDR3 spells CASSWKVGGETQYF. The sequenced part of the CDR3 DNA is TGCGCCAGCAGCTGGAAGGTGGGGGGGGAGACC.

This clone came up a few times. The CDR3 sequence is CAGPPPKRAGASYEQYF. The CDR3 bases that were read are TGCGCCGGGCCACCTCCGAAGCGAGCGGGAGCGTCCTACGAG. The chain uses TRBV10-2 and TRBJ2-7; 8 bases agree with TRBD2. The read terminates 3 residues before the CDR3 end, so the remaining end is supplied by the germline J gene. Germline values: CDR1 WSHSY, CDR2 SAAADI. The CDR3 has 17 amino acids. After removal of 11 bases from V and 1 base from J, the junction contained 19 bases not matched to a gene.

This clone was seen many times. The read gets to within 3 residues of the CDR3 end, and the germline J gene fills in the rest. This rearrangement joins TRBV2 to TRBJ2-7; TRBD1 aligns across 8 bases. V shed 6 bases and J 2 bases; nucleotides not matched to a gene: 6. Germline V gene data show CDR1 as SNHLY and CDR2 as FYNNEI. The CDR3 extends over 14 amino acids. The CDR3 bases that were read are TGTGCCAGCAGGGAACAGGGGGAAACCTACGAG. Protein: CASREQGETYE. The full CDR3 reads CASREQGETYEQYF.

Ten or more counts support this clone. The CDR3 goes on 3 residues after the read ends, and that part is filled in from the germline J gene. The chain has TRBV6-2 or TRBV6-3 and TRBJ1-1, with D perhaps matching TRBD1 (6 bases). The CDR3 extends over 15 amino acids. V was clipped by 6 bases and J by 1 base, with 15 bases between them. Per germline, CDR1 MNHEY and CDR2 SVGEGT. CDR3 bases read: TGTGCCAGCAGCCGGCCGGGACAATGGAACACTGAA. Amino acids: CASSRPGQWNTE. The full CDR3 protein is CASSRPGQWNTEAFF.

This clone appeared many times. The read gets to within 3 residues of the CDR3 end, and the germline J gene fills in the rest. The rearrangement uses TRBV7-2 and TRBJ2-4; possibly TRBD1 for D (6 bases). The CDR3 has 15 residues. Germline-derived CDR1 and CDR2 are SGHTA and FQGNSA. The V end lost 3 bases, the J end lost 4 bases, and 13 bases lay between the germline ends. The part of the CDR3 DNA that was read is TGTGCCAGCAGCTTTGGAAACAGGGCGAAAAACATT. Translation gives CASSFGNRAKNI. The complete CDR3 sequence is CASSFGNRAKNIQYF.

This clone was counted at least ten times. The CDR3 loop is CASSFIAGGTDTQYF. CDR3 bases read: TGCGCCAGCAGCTTTATTGCAGGGGGCACAGATACG. The J gene is TRBJ2-3, the V gene TRBV5-1; tentative D call: TRBD1 (6 bases). The read finishes 3 residues shy of the CDR3 end, and the germline J gene is used to complete it. V was pared by 2 bases and J by 1 base, with 11 bases between. Germline V CDR1 and CDR2: SGHRS, YFSETQ. There are 15 residues in the CDR3. Complete variable domain (other parts from reference TRBV5-1 and TRBJ2-3): KAGVTQTPRYLIKTRGQQVTLSCSPISGHRSVSWYQQTPGQGLQFLFEYFSETQRNKGNFPGRFSGRQFSNSRSEMNVSTLELGDSALYLCASSFIAGGTDTQYFGPGTRLTVL.

This clone was picked up many times. The CDR3 end falls 3 residues outside the read, so it is completed with the germline J gene. The chain combines TRBV10-1 with TRBJ2-5; D perhaps matches TRBD2 (5 bases). CDR3 length equals 15 residues. Looked up from germline, CDR1 is WNHNN and CDR2 is SYGVQD (reference sequence). With 2 bases removed from V and 5 bases from J, the gap between germline ends came to 15 bases. The DNA read from the CDR3 is TGCGCCAGCAGTGAGCATCGAGGGCCGGGGGAGACC. As protein: CASSEHRGPGET. The full-length CDR3 reads as CASSEHRGPGETQYF.

This clone was observed at least ten times. The read gets to within 3 residues of the CDR3 end, and the germline J gene fills in the rest. The rearrangement uses TRBV19 and TRBJ1-2, with 8 bases fitting TRBD1. Germline CDR1 is LNHDA and CDR2 is SQIVND (reference sequence). The V and J ends lost 5 bases and 2 bases, in that order; junction bases with no gene match: 13. This CDR3 has 17 amino acids. Partial CDR3 DNA: TGTGCCAGTAGTCCCTGGACAGGGACGGCGGGAAACTATGGC. It yields the protein CASSPWTGTAGNYG. The whole CDR3 sequence reads CASSPWTGTAGNYGYTF.

This clone was picked up many times. The read gets to within 3 residues of the CDR3 end, and the germline J gene fills in the rest. The chain carries TRBV20-1 and TRBJ2-3; 8 positions match TRBD2. J gave up 1 base and V 3 bases, and 9 bases lay outside the gene matches. The CDR3 runs 16 residues. Germline CDR1 DFQATT, CDR2 SNEGSKA (reference sequence). CDR3 protein: CSASDFAGGGTDTQYF. The CDR3 DNA, read in part, is TGCAGTGCTAGTGATTTCGCGGGAGGTGGCACAGATACG.